This T cell receptor beta chain was recorded in a study of identical twins. In TCRdb, the 5' RACE reads were re-called with MiXCR into one record per CDR3 protein. The sample yields roughly 690,000 distinct CDR3 sequences, around 21% seen once. This sample also belongs to another study, concerning T cells expressing NK-cell markers. That source notes: Eight donors were sequenced, of whom seven were HCMV-seropositive, while the remaining one was HCMV-seronegative. Dominant NKG2C+ clonotypes were found to form roughly 1.0-7.5% of CD8+ T cells in five to seven donors.

This sequence originates from a woman aged 18-35 years in good health. Input material: PBMCs.

This CDR3 is CASSLSRGSTEAFF. CDR3 nucleotides: TGTGCCAGCAGTTTATCCAGAGGGTCCACTGAAGCTTTCTTT. The gene calls are TRBV27 and TRBJ1-1; D is ambiguous. The germline V gene encodes CDR1 MNHEY and CDR2 SMNVEV (reference sequence). The CDR3 contains 14 residues. The V and J ends lost 0 bases and 4 bases respectively, with 9 bases between them.